This T cell receptor (beta chain) originates from a study of CD8 T cells in ankylosing spondylitis. Findings of the study overall: A TCR beta motif of eight or nine highly homologous variants seemed to mark ankylosing spondylitis blood. There were earlier reports of some motif variants in reactive arthritis synovial fluid and blood.

TCR beta libraries were made by quantitative 5'-RACE with molecular barcodes. TCRdb itself ran the 5' RACE reads through MiXCR, one entry per CDR3 protein. In the table there are 200,000 to 250,000 distinct CDR3 sequences, around 7.9% of which are singletons. This clonotype was seen at least ten times. Its specificity is unknown. The material sequenced was blood, either unsorted or a sorted T cell fraction (not recorded which). The sequence came from a male donor with ankylosing spondylitis.

In nucleotides, the CDR3 is TGTGCCAGCAGCCGCCCCGAAGAGACCCAGTACTTC. Protein sequence: CASSRPEETQYF. The genes are TRBV7-9 and TRBJ2-5; D ambiguous. From germline, CDR1 is SEHNR and CDR2 FQNEAQ (reference sequence). The CDR3 is 12 amino acids. V was trimmed by 5 bases and J by 3 bases, leaving 7 bases between them. The full variable domain, in which reference TRBV7-9 and TRBJ2-5 provide the parts outside the CDR3, is DTGVSQNPRHKITKRGQNVTFRCDPISEHNRLYWYRQTLGQGPEFLTYFQNEAQLEKSRLLSDRFSAERPKGSFSTLEIQRTEQGDSAMYLCASSRPEETQYFGPGTRLLVL.